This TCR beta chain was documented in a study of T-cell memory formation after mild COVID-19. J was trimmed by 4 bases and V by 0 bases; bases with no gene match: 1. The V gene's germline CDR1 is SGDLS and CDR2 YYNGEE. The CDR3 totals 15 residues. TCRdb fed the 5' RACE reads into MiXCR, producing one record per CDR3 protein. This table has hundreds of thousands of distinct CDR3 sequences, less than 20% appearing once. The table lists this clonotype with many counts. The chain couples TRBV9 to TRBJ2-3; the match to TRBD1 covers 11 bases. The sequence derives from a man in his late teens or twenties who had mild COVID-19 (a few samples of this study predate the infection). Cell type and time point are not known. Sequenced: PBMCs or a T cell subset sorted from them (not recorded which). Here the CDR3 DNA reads TGTGCCAGCAGCGTAGTGGGACAGGGGGCAGATACGCAGTATTTT. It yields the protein CASSVVGQGADTQYF.